Each of the 25 T cell receptor beta chains below was sequenced from the same sample in a study of cytomegalovirus exposure and HLA in healthy donors. The PCR made use of 60 Vbeta and 13 Jbeta primers. Assay: immunoSEQ multiplex PCR; the TCRdb copy retains only in-frame clones and omits some. The table shows 160,000 or so clones, with roughly 79% occurring only once. Sequencing was done on a sample of PBMCs. The receptors here all came from a man aged 25-40 years in good health and CMV-seronegative.

V is TRBV4-3 and J is TRBJ2-3, with D possibly matching TRBD2 (5 bases). This CDR3 has 16 residues. V gave up 4 bases and J gave up 5 bases, with 19 bases separating them. Germline V CDR1 and CDR2: LGHNA, YSLEER. The CDR3 spells CASSPGVGSSVDTQYF. The CDR3 DNA is TGCGCCAGCAGCCCCGGGGTGGGTAGCTCCGTAGATACGCAGTATTTT.

This chain uses TRBV5-6 with TRBJ1-5, with 10 bases identical to TRBD1. In germline, CDR1 is SGHDT, CDR2 YYEEEE. Trimming at V came to 1 base and at J to 6 bases, leaving 7 bases not matched to a gene. This CDR3 comprises 16 residues. CDR3 coding DNA: TGTGCCAGCAGCTTGTGGGACAGGGGAATTCGTCAGCCCCAGCATTTT. Its translation is CASSLWDRGIRQPQHF.

The rearrangement uses TRBV29-1 and TRBJ2-1, with 9 bases fitting TRBD2. This CDR3 contains 15 residues. Germline CDR1 and CDR2: SQVTM and ANQGSEA. With 4 bases clipped from V and 2 bases from J, the junction kept 6 bases outside the gene matches. The CDR3 loop reads CSVGWLAGTYNEQFF. The CDR3 bases are TGCAGCGTTGGCTGGCTAGCGGGAACCTACAATGAGCAGTTCTTC.

The rearrangement joins TRBV30 to TRBJ1-5; D may be TRBD1 (5 bases). This CDR3 region has 14 residues. V was trimmed by 1 base and J by 4 bases, leaving 11 bases between them. Germline-derived CDR1 and CDR2 are GTSNPN and SVGIG (reference sequence). CDR3 sequence: CAWSARSGNQPQHF. DNA of the CDR3: TGTGCCTGGAGTGCTCGCTCAGGGAATCAGCCCCAGCATTTT.

The chain is built from TRBV11-2 and TRBJ2-7, with TRBD1 matching 7 bases. In germline, CDR1 is SGHAT, CDR2 FQNNGV. The CDR3 runs to 14 residues. V was pared by 4 bases and J by 3 bases, with 6 bases of the junction left unmatched. The CDR3 reads CASSSQGQFYEQYF. The DNA for the CDR3 is TGTGCCAGCAGCTCCCAGGGACAGTTCTACGAGCAGTACTTC.

The V call is TRBV6-6, the J call TRBJ2-1, with 12 bases identical to TRBD2. Germline V lookup: CDR1 MNHNY, CDR2 SVGAGI (reference sequence). V shed 2 bases and J 6 bases; nucleotides not matched to a gene: 5. This CDR3 is 16 amino acids long. As DNA, the CDR3 is TGTGCCAGCAGTTACCCCCTAGCGGGAGGGGGCAATGAGCAGTTCTTC. Protein: CASSYPLAGGGNEQFF.

This rearrangement joins TRBV10-3 to TRBJ2-1; 9 nucleotides match TRBD2. With V trimmed by 3 bases and J by 3 bases, 12 bases remained unmatched. Germline V gene lookup returns CDR1 ENHRY and CDR2 SYGVKD. The length of the CDR3 is 18 residues. The CDR3 coding sequence is TGTGCCATCAGTGAACCCTTGGTTCTACTAGCGGGCTACAATGAGCAGTTCTTC. Translation gives CAISEPLVLLAGYNEQFF.

The chain employs TRBV5-1 and TRBJ2-5; tentatively, D is TRBD2 (6 bases). Trimming cost V 4 bases and J 5 bases, with 12 bases left between them. The CDR3 loop spans 13 amino acids. The germline CDR1 and CDR2 sequences are SGHRS and YFSETQ. CDR3 residues: CASSGGRGETQYF. The CDR3 nucleotides read TGCGCCAGCAGCGGAGGGCGGGGTGAGACCCAGTACTTC.

The gene calls are TRBV7-2 and TRBJ2-7, with a weak D call TRBD1 (6 bases). Germline CDR1 reads SGHTA; CDR2 reads FQGNSA. Trimming left V 5 bases short and J 5 bases short, with 10 bases between. The CDR3 is 12 residues long. The CDR3 loop reads CASSPTGNEQYF. In DNA form, the CDR3 reads TGTGCCAGCAGCCCAACAGGGAACGAGCAGTACTTC.

The CDR3 DNA is TGTGCCTGGAGTAGGGACAGTCTCAATCAGCCCCAGCATTTT. As protein: CAWSRDSLNQPQHF. J is TRBJ1-5 and V is TRBV30; TRBD1 matches 7 bases. Germline V gene lookup returns CDR1 GTSNPN and CDR2 SVGIG (reference sequence). The CDR3 length is 14 residues. V gave up 2 bases and J gave up 3 bases; unmatched junction bases: 4. Drawing the rest from reference TRBV30 and TRBJ1-5, the complete variable domain is SQTIHQWPATLVQPVGSPLSLECTVEGTSNPNLYWYRQAAGRGLQLLFYSVGIGQISSEVPQNLSASRPQDRQFILSSKKLLLSDSGFYLCAWSRDSLNQPQHFGDGTRLSIL.

V gene TRBV4-3 combines with J gene TRBJ2-2; TRBD1 agrees at 8 bases. The J segment lost 6 bases and the V segment lost 2 bases, leaving 2 bases of the junction unmatched. The germline gives CDR1 LGHNA, CDR2 YSLEER. The CDR3 totals 14 residues. CDR3 sequence reads: CASSQIQGAGELFF. The CDR3 bases are TGCGCCAGCAGCCAAATACAGGGGGCCGGGGAGCTGTTTTTT.

The V call is TRBV7-2, the J call TRBJ1-2; D uncertain. The CDR3 is 14 amino acids. Trimming cost V 7 bases and J 8 bases, with 20 bases left between them. From germline, CDR1 is SGHTA and CDR2 FQGNSA. The CDR3 nucleotides read TGTGCCAGCACTCCGGACGGACTTTCGCGGGGCTACACCTTC. Its translation: CASTPDGLSRGYTF.

J is TRBJ1-1 and V is TRBV5-4; D gene ambiguous. Germline V gene lookup returns CDR1 SGHNT and CDR2 YYREEE (reference sequence). Deletions cut 6 bases from V and 4 bases from J, with 7 bases between. CDR3 length equals 11 residues. CDR3 in amino acids: CASKRGTEAFF. The DNA of the CDR3 is TGTGCCAGCAAACGGGGCACTGAAGCTTTCTTT.

A word on this clone: The same CDR3 also results from other DNA sequences found in this sample. The chain is built from TRBV27 and TRBJ2-7, with a tentative D call TRBD2 (6 bases). CDR1 MNHEY and CDR2 SMNVEV come from the germline V gene (reference sequence). The CDR3 has 12 residues. V was cut by 3 bases and J by 5 bases, with 8 bases left in between. CDR3 protein: CASSLGGNEQYF. CDR3 in DNA: TGTGCCAGCAGTTTGGGAGGAAACGAGCAGTACTTC.

The rearrangement links TRBV27 to TRBJ1-4; D is unresolved. CDR1 and CDR2 from the germline V gene are MNHEY and SMNVEV (reference sequence). Trimming took off 4 bases at V and 4 bases at J, with 7 bases between the two ends. The CDR3 is 13 amino acids. CDR3 residues: CASSYRFNEKLFF. Written as DNA, the CDR3 is TGTGCCAGCAGTTACCGGTTTAATGAAAAACTGTTTTTT.

CDR3 nucleotide sequence: TGTGCCAGCCACGCAGGGGGTCTTACCTACGAGCAGTACTTC. Its protein product is CASHAGGLTYEQYF. The chain joins TRBV5-4 to TRBJ2-7; TRBD1 aligns across 7 bases. The trim removed 7 bases at V and 2 bases at J, leaving 9 bases unmatched. The CDR3 consists of 14 residues. Germline V CDR1 and CDR2: SGHNT, YYREEE (reference sequence).

The chain has TRBV7-8 and TRBJ2-7, with D possibly matching TRBD2 (5 bases). In germline, CDR1 is SGHVS, CDR2 FQNEAQ. CDR3 length: 20 amino acids. V shed 0 bases and J shed 2 bases, with 26 bases lying between them. This CDR3 reads CASSLAAGATGIQTAYEQYF. The CDR3 DNA reads TGTGCCAGCAGCTTAGCGGCAGGAGCAACCGGGATTCAAACCGCCTACGAGCAGTACTTC.

The chain recombines TRBV6-4 with TRBJ2-3; D gene ambiguous. The V gene's germline CDR1 is MRHNA and CDR2 SNTAGT. The CDR3 sequence is 13 residues long. V lost 6 bases and J lost 7, with 14 bases in between. The CDR3 loop reads CASSSSVPYTQYF. CDR3 nucleotides: TGTGCCAGCAGCTCTTCGGTACCCTATACGCAGTATTTT.

A word on this clone: One end of the junction is discordant with germline, which a read error may explain. This chain joins TRBV7-9 and TRBJ1-1; no reliable D call. The CDR3 has 12 residues. Germline-derived CDR1 and CDR2 are SEHNR and FQNEAQ (reference sequence). The CDR3: CSSSPGVTEAFF. The CDR3, as DNA: TGTTCCAGCAGCCCGGGAGTAACTGAAGCTTTCTTT.

This clone appeared a single time. The chain recombines TRBV5-1 with TRBJ1-1; 10 nucleotides align to TRBD1. The CDR3 covers 13 residues. The V gene end was trimmed by 6 bases and the J gene end by 4 bases; junction bases not matched to a gene: 3. Germline V CDR1 and CDR2: SGHRS, YFSETQ. DNA for the CDR3: TGCGCCAGCACCCGGGACAGGGGCACTGAAGCTTTCTTT. As protein: CASTRDRGTEAFF.

This rearrangement joins TRBV11-2 to TRBJ2-5; 10 nucleotides match TRBD2. The end of the DNA is better explained by TRBJ2-7, so the J call may be wrong. This CDR3 has 15 residues. Germline V gene lookup returns CDR1 SGHAT and CDR2 FQNNGV. The CDR3 loop reads CASSSLAGVLYEQYF. The CDR3 DNA reads as TGTGCCAGCAGCTCCCTAGCGGGAGTCCTTTACGAGCAGTACTTC.

This clone was detected a few times. The rearrangement uses TRBV9 and TRBJ2-7; 9 bases line up with TRBD2. V lost 4 bases and J lost 1; bases outside the gene matches: 6. The length of the CDR3 is 15 residues. The germline gives CDR1 SGDLS, CDR2 YYNGEE. The CDR3 is CASSPSGEASYEQYF. DNA for the CDR3: TGTGCCAGCAGCCCTAGCGGGGAGGCGTCCTACGAGCAGTACTTC.

V usage is TRBV27 and J usage is TRBJ2-2; unclear D gene. The CDR3 spans 14 residues. The V and J ends lost 3 bases and 6 bases respectively, with 11 bases between them. Looked up from germline, CDR1 is MNHEY and CDR2 is SMNVEV (reference sequence). CDR3 sequence reads: CASSLGSSAGELFF. The CDR3 DNA is TGTGCCAGCAGTTTGGGTAGCTCGGCCGGGGAGCTGTTTTTT.

The chain combines TRBV5-1 with TRBJ2-1, with D perhaps TRBD1 (5 bases). Per the germline V gene, CDR1 is SGHRS and CDR2 is YFSETQ. The CDR3 is 14 residues long. The germline V and J ends were trimmed by 4 bases and 6 bases, with 14 bases remaining between them. CDR3 bases: TGCGCCAGCAGCCCCGAGGTCCAGGGCAATGAGCAGTTCTTC. Its translation is CASSPEVQGNEQFF.

This clone was seen a single time. At the DNA level, this CDR3 is encoded by other sequences in the same sample as well. The gene calls are TRBV2 and TRBJ1-5; tentatively, D is TRBD1 (5 bases). Germline loops: CDR1 SNHLY, CDR2 FYNNEI. Deletions cut 6 bases from V and 0 bases from J, with 12 bases between. This CDR3 has 15 amino acids. CDR3 sequence (DNA): TGTGCCAGCAGGCGGGGGGGAGTTAGCAATCAGCCCCAGCATTTT. Its protein is CASRRGGVSNQPQHF.